This T cell receptor (beta chain) was sequenced during a study of blood T cell repertoires in COVID-19. The wider study: COVID-19 samples, acute and convalescent, were from the United States, Italy and Spain.

The CDR3 consists of 18 residues. The J segment lost 8 bases and the V segment lost 2 bases, leaving 12 bases of the junction unmatched. Germline CDR1 and CDR2: LGHNA and YNFKEQ. Assay: immunoSEQ multiplex PCR; the TCRdb copy retains only in-frame clones and omits some. The sample shows some 170,000 clones, more than 75% of them seen only once. The sequenced material came from peripheral blood. The gene calls are TRBV4-2 and TRBJ1-6; 10 bases line up with TRBD1. The TCR sequence derives from a woman in her 70s with acute or convalescent COVID-19. CDR3 sequence (DNA): TGTGCCAGCAGCCAAAAGAGGGGCCCCGGGACAGGGGATTCACCCCTCCACTTT. As protein: CASSQKRGPGTGDSPLHF.